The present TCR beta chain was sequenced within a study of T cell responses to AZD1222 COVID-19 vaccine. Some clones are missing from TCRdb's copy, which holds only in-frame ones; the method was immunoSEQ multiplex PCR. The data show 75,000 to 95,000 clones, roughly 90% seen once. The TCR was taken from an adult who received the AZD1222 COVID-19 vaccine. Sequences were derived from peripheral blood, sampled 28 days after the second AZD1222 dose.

The CDR3 nucleotides read TGTGCCAGCAGCTTAGATCCCCCGACGGGGCAGCCCCAGCATTTT. Its protein product is CASSLDPPTGQPQHF. J is TRBJ1-5 and V is TRBV11-3; unclear D gene. This CDR3 spans 15 amino acids. The germline V gene has CDR1 SGHNT and CDR2 YENEEA. V dropped 0 bases and J dropped 7 bases, with 13 bases sitting between them.